Presented here are 14 T cell receptor beta chains from one specimen sequenced in a study of blood T cells in healthy people across ages. The second PCR ran about 6 to 12 cycles with a sample-barcoded 5' primer and J-beta primers. Each CDR3 protein gets one entry after TCRdb re-called the 5' RACE reads with MiXCR. The sample includes more than 900,000 distinct CDR3 sequences, almost 25% of them seen just once. This sample was shared with a second study, whose subject was T cells of mothers and their children.

The sequencing sample was made of blood. The receptors come from a girl aged 2 to 9 in good health.

There are a few counts of this clonotype. The chain employs TRBV5-1 and TRBJ2-7; TRBD2 is a possible D gene (5 bases). This CDR3 spans 14 amino acids. Trimming pared 6 bases from V and 1 base from J, leaving 14 bases between. CDR1 and CDR2 from the germline V gene are SGHRS and YFSETQ. CDR3 DNA: TGCGCCAGCAAGTTCGGAGGAGGATCCTACGAGCAGTACTTC. It translates to CASKFGGGSYEQYF.

This clonotype was observed once. The chain combines TRBV6-1 with TRBJ2-5, with TRBD2 matching 8 bases. After removal of 4 bases from V and 5 bases from J, the junction contained 9 bases not matched to a gene. The CDR3 length is 15 residues. Germline V lookup: CDR1 MNHNS, CDR2 SASEGT. CDR3 protein: CASSASGTRSETQYF. Written as DNA, the CDR3 is TGTGCCAGCAGTGCCTCCGGGACTAGGAGTGAGACCCAGTACTTC.

The chain is built from TRBV7-2 and TRBJ2-4; 8 nucleotides line up with TRBD2. CDR3 size: 16 residues. Looked up from germline, CDR1 is SGHTA and CDR2 is FQGNSA. Trimming cost V 2 bases and J 0 bases; bases outside gene matches: 3. The CDR3 nucleotides read TGTGCCAGCAGCTTACTAGCGGGCATAGCCAAAAACATTCAGTACTTC. This sequence encodes CASSLLAGIAKNIQYF.

The V call is TRBV12-3 or TRBV12-4, the J call TRBJ2-1, with 7 bases fitting TRBD2. V dropped 3 bases and J dropped 10; count of bases not matched to a gene: 3. This CDR3 spans 12 amino acids. The CDR3 coding sequence is TGTGCCAGCAGTTTTACGACTAGCGAGCAGTTCTTC. Translated, it gives CASSFTTSEQFF.

The chain has TRBV29-1 and TRBJ2-7, with 9 positions matching TRBD2. This CDR3 has 13 amino acids. In germline, CDR1 is SQVTM, CDR2 ANQGSEA. With 5 bases clipped from V and 1 base from J, the junction kept 3 bases outside the gene matches. The CDR3 DNA follows: TGCAGCGTTAAGCGGGGGGTTTCCTACGAGCAGTACTTC. It specifies CSVKRGVSYEQYF.

V usage is TRBV4-3 and J usage is TRBJ2-2, with 9 bases aligning to TRBD1. Trimming removed 2 bases from V and 3 bases from J; junction bases left unmatched: 4. Germline CDR1 and CDR2: LGHNA and YSLEER. This CDR3 contains 16 residues. The CDR3 reads CASSQSRQGDTGELFF. CDR3 nucleotide sequence: TGCGCCAGCAGCCAATCCAGACAGGGGGACACCGGGGAGCTGTTTTTT.

Only a few counts were recorded for this clonotype. The chain employs TRBV18 and TRBJ2-5; tentatively, D is TRBD1 (6 bases). In germline, CDR1 is KGHSH, CDR2 LQKENI. V lost 2 bases and J 4 bases, leaving 14 bases between the germline ends. This CDR3 is 15 amino acids long. The CDR3 loop is CASSPATGIGETQYF. CDR3 nucleotides: TGTGCCAGCTCACCAGCGACAGGCATTGGAGAGACCCAGTACTTC.

V gene TRBV9 combines with J gene TRBJ1-2, with D perhaps matching TRBD1 (6 bases). Per the germline V gene, CDR1 is SGDLS and CDR2 is YYNGEE. This CDR3 region has 13 residues. With 4 bases removed from V and 12 bases from J, the gap between germline ends came to 19 bases. The CDR3: CASSREGRGGHTF. For the CDR3, the DNA is TGTGCCAGCAGCCGGGAGGGACGGGGGGGCCACACCTTC. Looking up the rest from reference TRBV9 and TRBJ1-2 gives the full variable domain: DSGVTQTPKHLITATGQRVTLRCSPRSGDLSVYWYQQSLDQGLQFLIQYYNGEERAKGNILERFSAQQFPDLHSELNLSSLELGDSALYFCASSREGRGGHTFGSGTRLTVV.

This chain links TRBV6-6 with TRBJ2-5; D remains ambiguous. The CDR3 runs to 13 residues. Germline CDR1 reads MNHNY; CDR2 reads SVGAGI (reference sequence). V was cut by 2 bases and J by 12 bases, with 16 bases left in between. The CDR3 sequence: CASSYTPEAKEYF. The CDR3 DNA follows: TGTGCCAGCAGTTACACCCCCGAAGCAAAGGAGTACTTC.

In its sample, this clonotype was seen a few times. V and J are TRBV5-1 and TRBJ2-5; a possible D gene is TRBD2 (6 bases). This CDR3 has 14 residues. Germline-derived CDR1 and CDR2 are SGHRS and YFSETQ. The V gene lost 0 bases and the J gene lost 3 bases, with 9 bases spanning the gap. CDR3 sequence reads: CASSLDRTKETQYF. CDR3 nucleotides: TGCGCCAGCAGCTTGGACAGGACTAAAGAGACCCAGTACTTC.

The rearrangement uses TRBV7-9 and TRBJ2-7, with 11 bases matching TRBD1. The germline V gene has CDR1 SEHNR and CDR2 FQNEAQ (reference sequence). The CDR3 contains 14 residues. The V gene end was trimmed by 4 bases and the J gene end by 6 bases; junction bases not matched to a gene: 5. The CDR3 spells CASSSSDRGLEQYF. CDR3 DNA: TGTGCCAGCAGCTCGTCGGACAGGGGGCTCGAGCAGTACTTC.

This clonotype was found a few times. In DNA form, the CDR3 reads TGCGCCAGCAGCCAAGACATCCAGGGGGCAGGCGAGACCCAGTACTTC. Amino acid sequence: CASSQDIQGAGETQYF. The chain combines TRBV4-3 with TRBJ2-5, with 8 bases that match TRBD1. The J segment lost 5 bases and the V segment lost 0 bases, leaving 8 bases of the junction unmatched. Germline CDR1 is LGHNA and CDR2 is YSLEER. The CDR3 has 16 amino acids.

As DNA, the CDR3 is TGTGCCAGCAGCACCATGGGGTTGGGAACTGAAGCTTTCTTT. As protein: CASSTMGLGTEAFF. This sequence joins TRBV12-3 or TRBV12-4 and TRBJ1-1; D ambiguous. CDR3 length: 14 amino acids. Trimming pared 6 bases from V and 5 bases from J, leaving 16 bases between.

There are many counts of this clonotype. The chain carries TRBV25-1 and TRBJ1-5; unclear D gene. This CDR3 has 12 residues. Germline-derived CDR1 and CDR2 are MGHDK and SYGVNS. V lost 3 bases and J 4 bases, leaving 4 bases between the germline ends. The CDR3 protein is CASSEGNQPQHF. CDR3 nucleotide sequence: TGTGCCAGCAGTGAGGGGAATCAGCCCCAGCATTTT.